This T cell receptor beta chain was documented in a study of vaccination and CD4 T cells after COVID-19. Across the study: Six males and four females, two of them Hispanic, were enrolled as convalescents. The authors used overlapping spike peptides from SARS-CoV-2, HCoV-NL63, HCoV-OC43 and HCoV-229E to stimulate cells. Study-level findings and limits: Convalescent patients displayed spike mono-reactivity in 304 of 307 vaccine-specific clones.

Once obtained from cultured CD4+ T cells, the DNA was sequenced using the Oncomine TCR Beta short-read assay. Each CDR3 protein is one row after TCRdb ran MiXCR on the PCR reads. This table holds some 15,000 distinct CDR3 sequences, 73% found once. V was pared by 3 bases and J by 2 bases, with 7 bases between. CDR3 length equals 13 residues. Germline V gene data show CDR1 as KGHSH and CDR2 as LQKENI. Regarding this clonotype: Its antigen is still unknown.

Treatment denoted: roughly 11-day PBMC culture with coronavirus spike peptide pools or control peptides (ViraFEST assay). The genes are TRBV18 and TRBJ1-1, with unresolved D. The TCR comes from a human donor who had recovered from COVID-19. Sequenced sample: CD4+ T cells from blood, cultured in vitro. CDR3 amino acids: CASSPGLNTEAFF. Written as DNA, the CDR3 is TGTGCCAGCTCACCCGGACTTAACACTGAAGCTTTCTTT.